The subject of this entry is one T cell receptor (beta chain). What it recognizes is unknown. The sample belongs to a study of cytomegalovirus exposure and HLA in healthy donors. Regarding the study as a whole: TCR beta chains associated with HLA were, in a later analysis, more clonally expanded than equally common others. Earlier analysis yielded a pattern in which most TCR beta V segments were productive about 87% or about 30% of the time. In vitro assays verified that three CMV-associated chains recognized CMV antigens specifically.

With 60 Vbeta and 13 Jbeta primers, the PCR was carried out. Sequencing used immunoSEQ multiplex PCR; TCRdb keeps in-frame clones, though not all of them. This table has around 37,000 clones, more than 65% appearing once. The origin of this receptor is a man aged 50-59 years in good health and CMV-seronegative. Sequenced: PBMCs.

The CDR3 region is CASSEQGKGYEQYF. The CDR3 coding sequence is TGTGCCAGCAGTGAACAGGGCAAAGGCTACGAGCAGTACTTC. The chain is built from TRBV6-1 and TRBJ2-7, with D possibly being TRBD1 (5 bases). CDR1 and CDR2 from the germline V gene are MNHNS and SASEGT. With 2 bases removed from V and 3 bases from J, the gap between germline ends came to 11 bases. This CDR3 has 14 amino acids.